A selection of T cell receptor beta chains follows, all from one sample in a study of blood T cell repertoires in COVID-19. Some clones are missing from TCRdb's copy, which holds only in-frame ones; the method was immunoSEQ multiplex PCR. The sample records 150,000 to 200,000 clones, around 81% being singletons. The sequenced sample was peripheral blood. The receptor source for this set is a human donor with acute or convalescent COVID-19. The donor label of this sample is uncertain. Each CDR3 is given with its conserved first and last residue. D genes are given only for firm matches. Expanded clones get a size class; other rows say once, few or many, or leave the size out.

V: TRBV6-5; length: 14; D: TRBD1; J: TRBJ1-2; size: NA; CDR3: CASTPPTDRDGYTF; DNA: TGTGCCAGCACCCCACCTACGGACAGGGATGGCTACACCTTC
V: TRBV19; length: 16; D: TRBD1; J: TRBJ2-1; size: NA; CDR3: CASSGAGQGAGNEQFF; DNA: TGTGCCAGTAGTGGCGCCGGACAGGGGGCAGGCAATGAGCAGTTCTTC
V: TRBV2; length: 15; D: TRBD1; J: TRBJ2-6; size: NA; CDR3: CASTVDRAGANVLTF; DNA: TGTGCCAGCACAGTCGACAGGGCTGGGGCCAACGTCCTGACTTTC
V: TRBV6-5; length: 13; D: NA; J: TRBJ1-1; size: NA; CDR3: CASSPRVGTEAFF; DNA: TGTGCCAGCAGTCCCAGGGTGGGAACTGAAGCTTTCTTT
V: TRBV7-9; length: 13; D: NA; J: TRBJ1-2; size: NA; CDR3: CASSEQVLDGYTF; DNA: TGTGCCAGCAGCGAACAGGTATTGGATGGCTACACCTTC
V: TRBV18; length: 15; D: TRBD1; J: TRBJ2-2; size: NA; CDR3: CASSPNRGDTGELFF; DNA: TGTGCCAGCTCACCAAACAGGGGCGACACCGGGGAGCTGTTTTTT
V: TRBV14; length: 17; D: NA; J: TRBJ2-5; size: NA; CDR3: CASSRGGSGALRETQYF; DNA: TGTGCCAGCAGCCGTGGAGGAAGCGGAGCCCTCCGGGAGACCCAGTACTTC
V: TRBV1; length: 12; D: NA; J: TRBJ2-1; size: NA; CDR3: CTSSVGGDEQFF; DNA: TGCACCAGCAGCGTCGGGGGGGACGAGCAGTTCTTC
V: TRBV19; length: 15; D: NA; J: TRBJ1-5; size: once; CDR3: CASSIGPQGRQPQHF; DNA: TGTGCCAGTAGTATAGGCCCACAGGGCAGGCAGCCCCAGCATTTT
V: TRBV30; length: 12; D: NA; J: TRBJ1-4; size: NA; CDR3: CAWSRTDEKLFF; DNA: TGTGCCTGGAGTCGTACAGATGAAAAACTGTTTTTT
V: TRBV23-1; length: 21; D: NA; J: TRBJ2-1; size: once; CDR3: CASSQSDKCYRELYSYNEQFF; DNA: TGCGCCAGCAGTCAATCGGACAAGTGTTACAGGGAATTATACTCCTACAATGAGCAGTTCTTC
V: TRBV10-3; length: 15; D: NA; J: TRBJ2-7; size: NA; CDR3: CAISESVAGMGEQYF; DNA: TGTGCCATCAGTGAGTCTGTTGCGGGGATGGGCGAGCAGTACTTC
V: TRBV7-9; length: 12; D: NA; J: TRBJ1-3; size: NA; CDR3: CASSLGGATIYF; DNA: TGTGCCAGCAGCTTAGGGGGCGCCACCATATATTTT
V: TRBV7-9; length: 15; D: NA; J: TRBJ2-7; size: NA; CDR3: CASTPSSSTPYEQYF; DNA: TGTGCCAGCACCCCATCATCCAGTACCCCCTACGAGCAGTACTTC
V: TRBV30; length: 14; D: NA; J: TRBJ2-7; size: NA; CDR3: CAWSVGRGTYEQYF; DNA: TGTGCCTGGAGTGTAGGCAGGGGCACCTACGAGCAGTACTTC
V: TRBV5-1; length: 15; D: NA; J: TRBJ1-5; size: NA; CDR3: CASSLDAGSDQPQHF; DNA: TGCGCCAGCAGCTTGGATGCGGGGAGCGATCAGCCCCAGCATTTT
V: TRBV28; length: 17; D: NA; J: TRBJ2-6; size: NA; CDR3: CASSSGAGASGANVLTF; DNA: TGTGCCAGCAGCTCGGGTGCAGGGGCCTCTGGGGCCAACGTCCTGACTTTC
V: TRBV5-5; length: 14; D: NA; J: TRBJ1-1; size: few; CDR3: CASSLEGLDTEAFF; DNA: TGTGCCAGCAGCTTGGAGGGGTTGGACACTGAAGCTTTCTTT
V: TRBV7-2; length: 14; D: TRBD1; J: TRBJ2-5; size: NA; CDR3: CASRSTGAKETQYF; DNA: TGTGCCAGCAGGTCGACAGGGGCTAAGGAGACCCAGTACTTC
V: TRBV7-9; length: 13; D: NA; J: TRBJ1-1; size: NA; CDR3: CASSSQVDTEAFF; DNA: TGTGCCAGCAGCTCACAAGTTGACACTGAAGCTTTCTTT
V: TRBV2; length: 13; D: TRBD1; J: TRBJ1-2; size: NA; CDR3: CASTPDRAYGYTF; DNA: TGTGCCAGCACCCCGGACAGGGCCTATGGCTACACCTTC
V: TRBV5-1; length: 15; D: TRBD1; J: TRBJ2-7; size: NA; CDR3: CASSLRPGQSYEQYF; DNA: TGCGCCAGCAGCCTCCGGCCGGGACAGTCATACGAGCAGTACTTC
V: TRBV30; length: 11; D: NA; J: TRBJ2-3; size: NA; CDR3: CAWSVQDTQYF; DNA: TGTGCCTGGAGTGTACAAGATACGCAGTATTTT
V: TRBV28; length: 14; D: TRBD1; J: TRBJ1-5; size: few; CDR3: CASSWTGENQPQHF; DNA: TGTGCCAGCAGTTGGACAGGGGAGAATCAGCCCCAGCATTTT
V: TRBV18; length: 16; D: TRBD1; J: TRBJ1-4; size: NA; CDR3: CASSQIRTGANEKLFF; DNA: TGTGCCAGCTCACAAATCAGGACAGGGGCGAATGAAAAACTGTTTTTT
V: TRBV5-6; length: 15; D: NA; J: TRBJ2-1; size: NA; CDR3: CASRPGGLGYNEQFF; DNA: TGTGCCAGCCGACCGGGGGGCCTGGGCTACAATGAGCAGTTCTTC
V: TRBV2; length: 14; D: NA; J: TRBJ1-1; size: NA; CDR3: CASSPGFVNTEAFF; DNA: TGTGCCAGCAGTCCAGGGTTTGTGAACACTGAAGCTTTCTTT
V: TRBV6-5; length: 15; D: TRBD1; J: TRBJ2-7; size: NA; CDR3: CASSSEGQGTYEQYF; DNA: TGTGCCAGCAGTTCGGAAGGACAGGGAACCTACGAGCAGTACTTC
V: TRBV7-9; length: 14; D: NA; J: TRBJ1-6; size: NA; CDR3: CASSPQEDGSPLHF; DNA: TGTGCCAGCAGCCCCCAGGAGGACGGTTCACCCCTCCACTTT
V: TRBV5-1; length: 16; D: NA; J: TRBJ2-2; size: NA; CDR3: CASSLAGQGNTGELFF; DNA: TGCGCCAGCAGCTTGGCCGGGCAGGGTAACACCGGGGAGCTGTTTTTT
V: TRBV10-1; length: 16; D: TRBD2; J: TRBJ2-1; size: NA; CDR3: CASSESGGGPNNEQFF; DNA: TGCGCCAGCAGTGAGTCGGGCGGGGGGCCGAACAATGAGCAGTTCTTC
V: TRBV9; length: 15; D: NA; J: TRBJ2-3; size: once; CDR3: CASSVAGARADTQYF; DNA: TGTGCCAGCAGCGTAGCCGGAGCTCGGGCAGATACGCAGTATTTT
V: TRBV19; length: 13; D: TRBD2; J: TRBJ2-5; size: NA; CDR3: CASRLAGAGTQYF; DNA: TGTGCCAGCCGACTAGCGGGGGCGGGGACCCAGTACTTC
V: TRBV12-3/TRBV12-4; length: 12; D: NA; J: TRBJ1-2; size: NA; CDR3: CASSASYIGYTF; DNA: TGTGCCAGCAGTGCAAGTTACATCGGCTACACCTTC
V: TRBV5-4; length: 16; D: TRBD1; J: TRBJ2-7; size: NA; CDR3: CASSAGAGTGRYEQYF; DNA: TGTGCCAGCAGCGCCGGAGCCGGGACAGGGCGCTACGAGCAGTACTTC
V: TRBV28; length: 17; D: TRBD1; J: TRBJ2-1; size: NA; CDR3: CASSLQGARSSYNEQFF; DNA: TGTGCCAGCAGTTTACAGGGGGCAAGGAGCTCCTACAATGAGCAGTTCTTC
V: TRBV30; length: 15; D: TRBD1; J: TRBJ1-2; size: once; CDR3: CAWSGTGTAAHGYTF; DNA: TGTGCCTGGAGCGGAACCGGGACAGCGGCACATGGCTACACCTTC
V: TRBV2; length: 13; D: NA; J: TRBJ1-2; size: NA; CDR3: CASSADKHYGYTF; DNA: TGTGCCAGCAGTGCGGACAAGCACTATGGCTACACCTTC
V: TRBV14; length: 16; D: TRBD1; J: TRBJ2-1; size: NA; CDR3: CASSQRTGGTYNEQFF; DNA: TGTGCCAGCAGCCAAAGGACAGGGGGCACCTACAATGAGCAGTTCTTC
V: TRBV6-1; length: 13; D: NA; J: TRBJ1-1; size: NA; CDR3: CASSEARDTKAFF; DNA: TGTGCCAGCAGTGAAGCGAGGGACACCAAAGCTTTCTTT
V: TRBV21-1; length: 13; D: NA; J: TRBJ1-2; size: NA; CDR3: CASHTRTVEGYTF; DNA: TGTGCCAGTCACACTCGGACAGTTGAAGGCTACACCTTC
V: TRBV7-2; length: 15; D: TRBD1; J: TRBJ2-3; size: NA; CDR3: CASSSRQGWPDTQYF; DNA: TGTGCCAGCAGCTCCCGACAGGGGTGGCCAGATACGCAGTATTTT